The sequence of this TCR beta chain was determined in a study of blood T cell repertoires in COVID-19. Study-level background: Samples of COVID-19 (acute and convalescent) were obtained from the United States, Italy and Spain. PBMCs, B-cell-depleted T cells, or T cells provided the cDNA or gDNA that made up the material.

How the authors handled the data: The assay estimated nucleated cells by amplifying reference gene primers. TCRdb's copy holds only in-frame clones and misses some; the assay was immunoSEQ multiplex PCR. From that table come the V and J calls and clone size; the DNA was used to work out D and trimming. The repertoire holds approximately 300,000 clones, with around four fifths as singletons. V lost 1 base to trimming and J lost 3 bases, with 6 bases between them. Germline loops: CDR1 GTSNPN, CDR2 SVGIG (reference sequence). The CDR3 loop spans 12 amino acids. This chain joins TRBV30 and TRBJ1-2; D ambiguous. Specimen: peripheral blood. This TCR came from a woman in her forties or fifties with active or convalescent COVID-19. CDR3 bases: TGTGCCTGGAGTGAGACTTACTATGGCTACACCTTC. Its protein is CAWSETYYGYTF.